This T cell receptor beta chain was sequenced during a study of blood T cell repertoires in COVID-19. TCRdb keeps only in-frame clones here, not all; method: immunoSEQ multiplex PCR. The sample lists more than 200,000 clones, more than 80% occurring once. The CDR3 runs to 13 residues. Per germline, CDR1 KGHDR and CDR2 SFDVKD. V was pared by 5 bases and J by 7 bases, with 13 bases between. The sample consisted of PBMCs or T cells enriched from blood (not recorded which). This rearrangement joins TRBV24-1 to TRBJ1-1, with D unclear. This TCR derives from a man aged 55 to 70 who had recovered from COVID-19. For the CDR3, the DNA is TGTGCCACCAGTGCCTCGTACGTTAGTGAAGCTTTCTTT. The encoded protein is CATSASYVSEAFF.